The next 9 T cell receptor beta chains were all read from a single sample in a study of CD8 T cells in Susac syndrome. With random hexamers, roughly 0.45 to 1 ug RNA was reverse transcribed. MiXCR, applied by TCRdb to the immunoSEQ multiplex PCR reads, yields one record per CDR3 protein. The sample includes 150,000 or so distinct CDR3 sequences, around 94% of them seen just once. The specimen sequenced was CD4+ T cells from PBMCs. The receptors originated from a human donor in good health.

The V call is TRBV2, the J call TRBJ1-2; D is uncertain. Germline-derived CDR1 and CDR2 are SNHLY and FYNNEI. The CDR3 is made up of 11 amino acids. V lost 0 bases and J lost 8, with 4 bases in between. This CDR3 is CASSEAVGYTF. The CDR3 DNA sequence: TGTGCCAGCAGTGAAGCGGTGGGCTACACCTTC.

The chain is built from TRBV2 and TRBJ2-2; D is ambiguous. This CDR3 spans 15 amino acids. Germline V gene lookup returns CDR1 SNHLY and CDR2 FYNNEI. V was pared by 2 bases and J by 0 bases, with 7 bases between. The CDR3: CASSESDSNTGELFF. CDR3 coding DNA: TGTGCCAGCAGTGAAAGCGACTCGAACACCGGGGAGCTGTTTTTT.

CDR3 region: CASSLAVGDGSPLHF. The CDR3 coding sequence is TGCGCCAGCAGCTTGGCCGTAGGGGATGGATCACCCCTCCACTTT. J is TRBJ1-6 and V is TRBV5-1; possibly TRBD1 for D (5 bases). The CDR3 totals 15 residues. V was clipped by 0 bases and J by 10 bases, with 14 bases between them. CDR1 and CDR2 (germline): SGHRS, YFSETQ. Complete variable domain (other parts from reference TRBV5-1 and TRBJ1-6): KAGVTQTPRYLIKTRGQQVTLSCSPISGHRSVSWYQQTPGQGLQFLFEYFSETQRNKGNFPGRFSGRQFSNSRSEMNVSTLELGDSALYLCASSLAVGDGSPLHFGNGTRLTVT.

The rearrangement links TRBV4-1 to TRBJ1-1; 8 bases align to TRBD1. Germline CDR1 and CDR2: MGHRA and YSYEKL. J gave up 1 base and V 4 bases, and 11 bases lay outside the gene matches. The CDR3 contains 17 residues. As DNA, the CDR3 is TGCGCCAGCAGCCTCATAAGGACAGGGAGGGGGAACACTGAAGCTTTCTTT. Its protein is CASSLIRTGRGNTEAFF.

The rearrangement links TRBV20-1 to TRBJ2-1; 8 nucleotides line up with TRBD2. The germline gives CDR1 DFQATT, CDR2 SNEGSKA (reference sequence). The CDR3 is 11 residues long. CDR3: CTGGGRNEQFF. CDR3 DNA: TGCACCGGGGGGGGCCGCAATGAGCAGTTCTTC.

The chain is built from TRBV25-1 and TRBJ1-1; D is perhaps TRBD1 (5 bases). The CDR3 has 12 amino acids. Germline values: CDR1 MGHDK, CDR2 SYGVNS. The V and J ends lost 4 bases and 4 bases respectively, with 7 bases between them. The CDR3: CASSVRGTEAFF. The CDR3 DNA follows: TGTGCCAGCAGTGTAAGGGGCACTGAAGCTTTCTTT.

This clonotype was seen only once. The rearrangement links TRBV20-1 to TRBJ2-1; 11 bases match TRBD2. The CDR3 length is 16 residues. J lost 9 bases, V lost 2 bases, and 12 bases had no gene match. Germline lookup yields CDR1 DFQATT and CDR2 SNEGSKA (reference sequence). The CDR3 DNA reads TGCAGTGCTAGACCCTCGGTAGCGGGGGGGCATGTTGAGCAGTTCTTC. This gives the protein CSARPSVAGGHVEQFF.

This clonotype occurred a few times. The J gene is TRBJ2-1, the V gene TRBV2, with a tentative D call TRBD2 (5 bases). Trimming shortened V by 4 bases and J by 7 bases, and 8 bases separated the two germline ends. Germline assignment: CDR1 SNHLY and CDR2 FYNNEI. This CDR3 region has 12 residues. The CDR3 nucleotides are TGTGCCAGCAGTGCTGACTATAATGAGCAGTTCTTC. Its protein is CASSADYNEQFF.

The chain recombines TRBV7-9 with TRBJ2-7; 10 bases are a match to TRBD1. Germline V gene sequence: CDR1 SEHNR, CDR2 FQNEAQ (reference sequence). V was clipped by 2 bases and J by 3 bases; unmatched bases: 10. This CDR3 is 17 amino acids long. CDR3 DNA sequence: TGTGCCAGCAGCTTAAAACTGGGACAGGGGATAAGCTACGAGCAGTACTTC. It is translated as CASSLKLGQGISYEQYF.